This TCR beta chain was observed in a study of CD8+ T cells in alopecia areata (dated by TCRdb to the late 2010s). About the investigation overall: The treated patients took part in an open-label pilot trial in which moderate-to-severe alopecia areata was treated with oral tofacitinib at 5 to 10 mg twice daily. Tofacitinib was given for 6 to 18 months, followed by 6 months of follow-up off drug to assess delayed response and recurrence. For the treated patients, the SALT score, which quantifies what percentage of scalp surface area is affected, served as the measure of disease severity. The study used high-throughput TCRbeta sequencing to examine T cell clonal expansion in alopecia areata, in both the C3H/HeJ mouse model and human patients. In humans, TCRbeta sequencing was performed on scalp tissue and on sorted CD4+ and CD8+ peripheral blood T cells from healthy controls and from patients with patchy or totalis/universalis alopecia areata. Biopsies were taken from tofacitinib-treated patients at baseline and at 4 and 24 weeks of treatment, and a later scalp biopsy was taken in several of the tofacitinib-treated patients. Scalp clonality was compared across normal scalp (n=4), patchy alopecia areata scalp (n=8), and alopecia totalis/universalis scalp (n=8). RNA was extracted with the PAXgene miRNA kit for fixed scalp, the miRNeasy kit for PBMCs, and the RNeasy kit for mouse skin. Amplification of TCRbeta CDR3 regions was done by immunoSEQ multiplex PCR using 35 Vbeta forward primers and 13 Jbeta reverse primers. The full study reports these points: Tofacitinib significantly lowered scalp clonality and the number of expanded CD8+ clones among the top 100 scalp clones. Because the treated cohort was small and included a single nonresponder, larger studies are needed to assess links between baseline CD8+ expansion and response. Compared with mice, TCR sequences shared between patients were less clear, possibly partly because of HLA diversity across the patient population. Unlike mouse skin, where gammadelta T cells dominate, normal human skin contains resident alphabeta T cells that get sequenced too, which complicates analysis of the scalp TCR repertoire. Lesional scalp, especially in alopecia totalis/universalis, showed higher clonality and more expanded CD8+ clones than normal scalp, suggesting antigenic drive. Many expanded lesional clones were found to persist in scalp and blood during tofacitinib treatment, and relapse after treatment cessation may be partly explained by this persistence.

A remark on this clone: Its antigen target is currently unknown. Qualities for individual bases were not recorded, and no much larger clone is one base off.

Relative to germline, V is 1 base shorter and J is 6 bases shorter, with 9 bases between their ends. The CDR3 sequence holds 13 residues, the cysteine and phenylalanine included. The DNA shown is the 39-base CDR3, in frame from base 1. Via the germline V gene, CDR1 is MGHDK and CDR2 SYGVNS. The library was prepared using the immunoSEQ multiplex PCR assay. RNA was extracted from all samples and reverse transcribed into cDNA as template for TCR sequencing. SuperScript III was used to make first-strand cDNA, primed with a 2:1 mix of oligo-dT and random hexamers. Amplification bias was assessed with a synthetic immune receptor repertoire, and residual bias was removed computationally. The study's processing was this. Raw reads were preprocessed to remove errors, and CDR3 was defined according to IMGT conventions as the region from the conserved cysteine to phenylalanine. To get clonality, Shannon entropy was normalized by log2 of the number of productive unique TCRs and the result was subtracted from 1. Whether each scalp clone was CD4 or CD8 was inferred by checking scalp TCRbeta sequences against the CD4 and CD8 repertoires from sorted blood. TCRdb's version of the immuneACCESS table is confined to in-frame rearrangements and falls short of the full clone set. An unresolved V gene accounts for under half of the shortfall where checked; the remainder is of unknown origin. D and trimming come from the DNA, and the V and J calls and clone size come from that table. Present in this sample are around 270,000 clones, roughly 60% of which were seen just once. The ten largest clones capture about 1.7% of the sample.

Taken with the paper, the label for time point translates to: 24 weeks on oral tofacitinib. The treatment or condition label here, explained by the study, means: oral pan-JAK inhibitor, 5-10 mg twice daily. Lesional scalp punch biopsies and peripheral blood were obtained from alopecia areata patients. PBMCs were isolated by density centrifugation and stained for CD3, CD4 and CD8, after which CD4+ and CD8+ T cells were sorted on a FACSAria. The sequence joins TRBV25-1 to TRBJ1-2, with TRBD1 as a weak D call on 5 bases. This sequence was found in a human donor with alopecia areata. The sample consisted of CD4+ T cells sorted from blood, taken at week 24, from a patient treated with tofacitinib. In nucleotide form, the sequence is TGTGCCAGCAGTGAATGGGGCGCGGATGGCTACACCTTC. Its protein product is CASSEWGADGYTF.